This T cell receptor (beta chain) was sequenced during a study of blood T cell repertoires in COVID-19. The overall study: Acute and convalescent COVID-19 specimens originated in the United States, Italy and Spain. PBMCs, B-cell-depleted T cells, or T cells were the source of the cDNA or gDNA that made up the material.

Original data processing: It was from reference gene primer amplification that nucleated cell counts were estimated. TCRdb keeps only in-frame clones here, not all; method: immunoSEQ multiplex PCR. V, J and clone size reflect that table, while D and trimming were determined from the DNA. The sample contains 450,000 or so clones, over 75% of which appear only once. V dropped 2 bases and J dropped 3 bases, with 10 bases sitting between them. Germline V CDR1 and CDR2: MDHEN, SYDVKM. CDR3 size: 14 residues. Seattle patient enrollment occurred during active infection, with longitudinal follow-up thereafter.

The sample consisted of peripheral blood. The origin of this receptor is a woman aged 40-49 years with COVID-19, enrolled during active disease. The rearrangement links TRBV28 to TRBJ1-2; D gene uncertain. DNA of the CDR3: TGTGCCAGCAGTTTAGCGGGAGGTGACTATGGCTACACCTTC. As protein: CASSLAGGDYGYTF.